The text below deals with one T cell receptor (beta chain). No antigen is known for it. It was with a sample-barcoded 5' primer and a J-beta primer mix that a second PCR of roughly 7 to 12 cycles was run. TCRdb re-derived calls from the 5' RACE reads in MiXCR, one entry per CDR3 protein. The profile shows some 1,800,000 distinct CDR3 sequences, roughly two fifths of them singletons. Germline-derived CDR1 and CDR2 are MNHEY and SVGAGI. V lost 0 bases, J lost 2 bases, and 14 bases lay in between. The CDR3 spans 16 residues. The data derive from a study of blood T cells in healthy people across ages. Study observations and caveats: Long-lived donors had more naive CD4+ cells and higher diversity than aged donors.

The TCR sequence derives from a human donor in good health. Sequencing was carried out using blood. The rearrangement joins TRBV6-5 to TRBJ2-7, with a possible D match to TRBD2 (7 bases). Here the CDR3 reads CASSYSSGGQTYEQYF. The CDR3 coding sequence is TGTGCCAGCAGTTACTCCTCCGGGGGGCAGACCTACGAGCAGTACTTC.